Shown below are 8 T cell receptor beta chains from a single sample sequenced in a study of T cell responses to AZD1222 COVID-19 vaccine. Libraries were prepared by immunoSEQ multiplex PCR; TCRdb keeps only in-frame clonotypes and omits some of them. Here the sample spans 120,000 or so clones, around nine tenths being singletons. Sequencing used peripheral blood, obtained on day 0 of AZD1222 vaccination. The receptor source for this set is an adult in good health.

The chain uses TRBV5-1 and TRBJ1-5; D is perhaps TRBD1 (5 bases). In germline, CDR1 is SGHRS, CDR2 YFSETQ. The V and J ends lost 4 bases and 5 bases respectively, with 13 bases between them. There are 14 residues in the CDR3. The DNA for the CDR3 is TGCGCCAGCAGCACCGGGACTGCCGATCAGCCCCAGCATTTT. Its protein product is CASSTGTADQPQHF. Using reference TRBV5-1 and TRBJ1-5 for the parts outside the CDR3, the full variable domain is KAGVTQTPRYLIKTRGQQVTLSCSPISGHRSVSWYQQTPGQGLQFLFEYFSETQRNKGNFPGRFSGRQFSNSRSEMNVSTLELGDSALYLCASSTGTADQPQHFGDGTRLSIL.

The J gene is TRBJ2-7, the V gene TRBV28; TRBD1 agrees at 12 bases. CDR3 length: 18 amino acids. J gave up 4 bases and V 3 bases, and 13 bases lay outside the gene matches. Germline lookup yields CDR1 MDHEN and CDR2 SYDVKM. CDR3 coding DNA: TGTGCCAGCAGTTTCACGGGACAGGGGGCGGGTGGAATATACGAGCAGTACTTC. It encodes CASSFTGQGAGGIYEQYF.

The chain uses TRBV10-3 and TRBJ2-1, with D maybe TRBD2 (6 bases). The CDR3 covers 17 residues. With 0 bases removed from V and 4 bases from J, the gap between germline ends came to 16 bases. Looked up from germline, CDR1 is ENHRY and CDR2 is SYGVKD. The CDR3 DNA follows: TGTGCCATCAGTGAGTCGGAGGATAGCGGTCGTTACAATGAGCAGTTCTTC. Translating it yields CAISESEDSGRYNEQFF.

CDR3 sequence: CASSPRLKISYEQYF. DNA of the CDR3: TGTGCCAGCAGTCCCCGACTAAAGATCTCCTACGAGCAGTACTTC. V gene TRBV28 combines with J gene TRBJ2-7; a possible D gene is TRBD2 (5 bases). CDR1 is MDHEN, CDR2 SYDVKM, per germline. Trimming shortened V by 5 bases and J by 0 bases, and 14 bases separated the two germline ends. The CDR3 length is 15 residues.

J is TRBJ2-3 and V is TRBV6-4; a weak D match, TRBD2 (6 bases). CDR1 and CDR2 from the germline V gene are MRHNA and SNTAGT. The CDR3 is 13 amino acids. V was clipped by 6 bases and J by 5 bases, with 12 bases between them. CDR3 sequence reads: CASSGLPGDTQYF. For the CDR3, the DNA is TGTGCCAGCAGCGGACTACCGGGAGATACGCAGTATTTT.

The chain has TRBV28 and TRBJ1-1, with D possibly being TRBD1 (6 bases). This CDR3 is built from 16 residues. Trimming shortened V by 7 bases and J by 5 bases, and 23 bases separated the two germline ends. Germline loops: CDR1 MDHEN, CDR2 SYDVKM. CDR3 coding DNA: TGTGCCAGCACACCCACGGAGGGGGGCGGGTGGACTGAAGCTTTCTTT. Amino acid sequence: CASTPTEGGGWTEAFF.

This chain links TRBV7-9 with TRBJ2-1; weak D call: TRBD2 (7 bases). From germline, CDR1 is SEHNR and CDR2 FQNEAQ (reference sequence). This CDR3 has 17 residues. Deletions cut 6 bases from V and 4 bases from J, with 22 bases between. CDR3 coding DNA: TGTGCCAGCAGTCTGGGAGGGACATGGGAAGATTACAATGAGCAGTTCTTC. Residues: CASSLGGTWEDYNEQFF.

This clone was counted between two and nine times. V and J are TRBV7-8 and TRBJ2-7; D might be TRBD1 (6 bases). Trimming removed 1 base at V and 2 bases at J, with 9 bases between. Germline CDR1 and CDR2: SGHVS and FQNEAQ. The CDR3 is 14 amino acids. DNA for the CDR3: TGTGCCAGCAGCTTAGTCGGACAGACCTACGAGCAGTACTTC. It encodes CASSLVGQTYEQYF.